Included here is one TCR beta chain sequence, with context. This clonotype was detected a few times. The antigen this receptor binds is unknown. No base-level quality is on record; no much larger clone is a single base apart. Ficoll-Paque density gradient centrifugation was the method used to isolate PBMCs. The data belong to a study of T-cell memory formation after mild COVID-19 (dated by TCRdb to about 2021). For the study in its entirety: Most TCR sequence clusters were specific to one of the two donors. In a couple of donors, T-cell clones that expanded and contracted after mild COVID-19 were tracked by sequencing TCRalpha and TCRbeta repertoires over time. The cohort was made up of two young adult volunteers, one female and one male, who were previously healthy. Here is what the overall study found, with its caveats: Whether the second-wave clones peaking on day 37 were SARS-CoV-2 specific was not confirmed. Balanced CD4/CD8 phenotypes were observed for clones contracting from day 15 to 85, whereas a bias towards CD4+ was observed for a second wave of clones expanding from day 15 to 37. Contracting CD4+ clones were found mainly in CM and EM memory subsets, while CD8+ clones were enriched in EMRA. The study covered only two mild cases, and larger cohorts including severe cases with pre-infection samples were considered necessary. Some responding clones were found in pre-infection memory, which suggests that pre-existing cross-reactive memory T cells took part in the SARS-CoV-2 response.

Via the germline V gene, CDR1 is SQVTM and CDR2 ANQGSEA. Counted from cysteine to phenylalanine, this CDR3 has 12 amino acids. The sequence is cut down to CDR3 DNA, 36 bases in frame from base 1. V was cut back by 1 base and J by 3 bases, leaving a gap of 5 bases between them. The sequencing machine was an Illumina NovaSeq 6000. cDNA libraries for TCRalpha and TCRbeta were prepared by 5'RACE using constant-segment primers, with sample barcodes and unique molecular identifiers added. RNA was extracted from every sample with Trizol reagent. Library amplification was performed in two PCR steps, and a second sample barcode and Illumina TruSeq adapters were introduced in the second step. The libraries were sequenced on an Illumina NovaSeq using 2 x 150 bp paired-end reads. The authors' analysis ran thus. With migec v1.2.7, reads were demultiplexed and then collapsed into UMI-guided consensus sequences. With mixcr v2.1.11, UMI consensuses were aligned to TRA and TRB V and J templates and assembled into clonotypes. Clonotypes were classified as expanded or contracted when called significant by both edgeR and NoisET, with noise models trained on biological replicates. edgeR calls used a false discovery rate-adjusted p below 0.01 and a log2 fold-change threshold of 1. PCA with hierarchical clustering of max-normalized trajectories of the 1000 most abundant clonotypes was used as exploratory dynamics analysis. The CD4 or CD8 phenotype of responding clones was assigned using the separately sequenced CD4+ and CD8+ repertoires. TCRdb ran its own pipeline on the public reads, namely fastp trimming at Q25 and MiXCR clone calling, and kept in-frame beta chains. Each CDR3 protein gets just one entry, which takes the most common genes and DNA from the rows behind it. It is TCRdb's table, rather than the study itself, that gives the V and J calls and clone size. Present in this sample are 150,000 to 200,000 distinct CDR3 sequences, 20% to 25% of which were seen just once. The leading ten clones occupy approximately 22% of the sample.

The sequencing sample was made of PBMCs or a T cell subset sorted from them (not recorded which). Rearrangement joined TRBV29-1 to TRBJ2-3; the D gene is not confidently resolved. The sequence was collected from an adult woman who had mild COVID-19 (a few samples of this study predate the infection). The sample titles of this study are shuffled in the database, so cell type and time point are left out; the donor was told from shared clones. The DNA is TGCAGCGTTGAAGGTGGAACAGATACGCAGTATTTT. This encodes CSVEGGTDTQYF.